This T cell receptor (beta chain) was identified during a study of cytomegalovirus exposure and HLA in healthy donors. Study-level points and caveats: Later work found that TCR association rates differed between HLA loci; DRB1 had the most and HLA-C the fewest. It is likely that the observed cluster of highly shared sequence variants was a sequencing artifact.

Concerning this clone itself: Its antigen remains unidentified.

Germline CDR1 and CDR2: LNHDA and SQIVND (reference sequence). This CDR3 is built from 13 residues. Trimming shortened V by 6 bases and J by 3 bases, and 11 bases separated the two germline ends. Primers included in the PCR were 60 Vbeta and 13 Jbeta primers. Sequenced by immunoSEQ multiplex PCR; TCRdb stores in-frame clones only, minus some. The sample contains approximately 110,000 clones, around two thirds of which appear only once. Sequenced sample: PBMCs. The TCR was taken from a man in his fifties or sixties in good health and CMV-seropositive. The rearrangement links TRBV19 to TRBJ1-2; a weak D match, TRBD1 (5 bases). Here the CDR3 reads CASSLTADYGYTF. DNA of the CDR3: TGTGCCAGTAGCCTGACAGCAGACTATGGCTACACCTTC.